Listed here is a single T cell receptor beta chain. Its target is unknown. Unique molecular identifiers had been added to the TCR beta cDNA libraries. Each sample of 1 to 10 million input T cells yielded roughly 500,000 cDNA molecules, so each molecule approximated one T cell. TCRdb itself ran the PCR reads through MiXCR, one entry per CDR3 protein. The data show about 820,000 distinct CDR3 sequences, about 57% seen once. This record comes from a study of post-analysis software for immune sequencing data. Whole-study results and caveats: In multiple sclerosis, normalized Chao1 diversity was significantly below that of controls. Strong co-clustering by F measure linked samples that shared a preparation batch.

This receptor was taken from a girl aged 10 to 17 with multiple sclerosis. Specimen: blood.

The CDR3 spells CASSLQGAEQFF. The DNA for the CDR3 is TGTGCCAGCAGCCTACAGGGCGCTGAGCAGTTCTTC. J is TRBJ2-1 and V is TRBV9, with a weak D call TRBD1 (6 bases). Trimming removed 4 bases at V and 9 bases at J, with 11 bases between. CDR1 and CDR2 from the germline V gene are SGDLS and YYNGEE. The CDR3 length is 12 residues.